This T cell receptor beta chain was captured by sequencing in a study of blood T cell repertoires in COVID-19. The wider study: Samples representing acute and convalescent COVID-19 were sourced from the United States, Italy and Spain. In each case, the material was cDNA or gDNA derived from T cells, B-cell-depleted T cells, or PBMCs.

Authors' methods: Nucleated cell number was recorded as an estimate derived from reference gene primer amplification. The protocol was immunoSEQ multiplex PCR, while the TCRdb copy is restricted to in-frame clones and leaves out a portion. That table gives V, J and clone size, and the DNA gave D and trimming. The profile shows about 380,000 clones, 85% of them singletons. This clone was observed a single time. The length of the CDR3 is 17 residues. Germline CDR1 reads SGHTA; CDR2 reads FQGTGA. The junction had 9 bases not matched to a gene; V was cut back by 5 bases and J by 5 bases. The rearrangement uses TRBV7-3 and TRBJ2-3; 14 bases are a match to TRBD2. Sequencing used peripheral blood. This receptor was obtained from a woman aged 18-30 years with acute or convalescent COVID-19. DNA of the CDR3: TGTGCCAGCAGCATCCGGGGGACTAGCGGGGGCTTAGATACGCAGTATTTT. It yields the protein CASSIRGTSGGLDTQYF.